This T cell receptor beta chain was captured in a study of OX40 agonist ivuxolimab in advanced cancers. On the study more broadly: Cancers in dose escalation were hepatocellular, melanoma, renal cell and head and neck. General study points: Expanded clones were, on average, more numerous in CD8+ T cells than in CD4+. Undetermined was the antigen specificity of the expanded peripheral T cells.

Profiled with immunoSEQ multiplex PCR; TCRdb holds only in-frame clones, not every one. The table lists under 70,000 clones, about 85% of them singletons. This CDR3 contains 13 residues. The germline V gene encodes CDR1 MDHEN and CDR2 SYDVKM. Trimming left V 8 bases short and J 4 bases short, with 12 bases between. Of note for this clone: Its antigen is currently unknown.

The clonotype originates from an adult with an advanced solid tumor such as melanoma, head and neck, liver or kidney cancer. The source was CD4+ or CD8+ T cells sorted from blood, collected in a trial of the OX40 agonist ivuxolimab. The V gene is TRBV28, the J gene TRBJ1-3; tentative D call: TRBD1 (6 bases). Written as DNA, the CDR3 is TGTGCCAGCCTACAGGGAGGGGGAAACACCATATATTTT. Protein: CASLQGGGNTIYF.